This T cell receptor beta chain comes out of a study of identical twins. Germline values: CDR1 SGHRS, CDR2 YFSETQ. Between the trimmed V and J ends, which lost 4 bases and 5 bases, there was a span of 15 bases. The CDR3 covers 14 residues. Overall study results and limits: There is a chance that invariant MAIT and iNKT cells partially muddied zero-insertion analyses.

This clonotype was observed a few times. The antigen remains undetermined. From the 5' RACE reads, TCRdb called clonotypes with MiXCR, one entry per CDR3 protein. The top ten hold more than 8% of the sample, which has about 240,000 distinct CDR3 sequences, about 10% seen once. The gene calls are TRBV5-1 and TRBJ2-5; D is possibly TRBD1 (5 bases). The source material was memory T cells sorted from blood. This receptor was identified in a man aged 45 to 65 in good health. In DNA, the CDR3 is TGCGCCAGCAGCCAAGGAAAGACAGCGGAGACCCAGTACTTC. It translates to CASSQGKTAETQYF.